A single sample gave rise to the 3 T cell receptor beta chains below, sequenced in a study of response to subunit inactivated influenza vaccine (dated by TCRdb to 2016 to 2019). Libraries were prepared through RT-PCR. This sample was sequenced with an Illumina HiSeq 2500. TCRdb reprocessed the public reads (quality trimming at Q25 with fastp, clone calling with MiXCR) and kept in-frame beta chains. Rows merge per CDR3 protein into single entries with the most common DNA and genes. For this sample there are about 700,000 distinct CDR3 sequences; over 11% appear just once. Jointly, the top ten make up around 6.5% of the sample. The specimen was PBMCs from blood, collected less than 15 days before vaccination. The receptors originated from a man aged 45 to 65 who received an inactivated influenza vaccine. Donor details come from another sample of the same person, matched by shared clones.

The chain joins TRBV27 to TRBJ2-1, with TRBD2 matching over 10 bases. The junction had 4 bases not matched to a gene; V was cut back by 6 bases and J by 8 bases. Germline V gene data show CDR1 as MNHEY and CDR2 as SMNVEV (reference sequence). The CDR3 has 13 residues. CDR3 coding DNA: TGTGCCAGCAGGGCTAGCGGGAGCTATGAGCAGTTCTTC. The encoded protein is CASRASGSYEQFF.

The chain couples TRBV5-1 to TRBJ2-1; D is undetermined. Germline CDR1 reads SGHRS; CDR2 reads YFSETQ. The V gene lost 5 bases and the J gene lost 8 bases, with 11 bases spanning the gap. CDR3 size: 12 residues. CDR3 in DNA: TGCGCCAGCAGAAACTTTGCGGATGAGCAGTTCTTC. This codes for CASRNFADEQFF.

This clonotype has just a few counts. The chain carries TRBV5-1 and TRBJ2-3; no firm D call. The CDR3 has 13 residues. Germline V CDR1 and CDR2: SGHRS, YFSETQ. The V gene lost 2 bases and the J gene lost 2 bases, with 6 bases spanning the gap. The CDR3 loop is CASSFWNTDTQYF. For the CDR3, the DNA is TGCGCCAGCAGCTTCTGGAACACAGATACGCAGTATTTT.